The 11 T cell receptor beta chains below all came from one sample that was sequenced in a study of blood T cell repertoires in COVID-19 (dated by TCRdb to the early 2020s). Library creation used the immunoSEQ multiplex PCR assay. In its TCRdb copy, this immuneACCESS table keeps in-frame sequences only and misses some clones. Where compared with another copy, unresolved V genes explain less than half of these, and the others have no known cause. This sample has about 240,000 clones in its table, and about 79% of those were observed once. Around 9.9% of the sample rests with the top ten. The sample comprised peripheral blood. These receptors were taken from a woman aged 80 or older with acute or convalescent COVID-19.

The chain is built from TRBV5-5 and TRBJ1-5; perhaps TRBD1 as D (5 bases). Germline V CDR1 and CDR2: SGHKS, YYEKEE (reference sequence). V was trimmed by 0 bases and J by 2 bases, leaving 12 bases between them. This CDR3 contains 16 residues. CDR3 residues: CASSLAGGIGNQPQHF. The CDR3 nucleotides are TGTGCCAGCAGCTTGGCGGGGGGGATCGGCAATCAGCCCCAGCATTTT.

This clone has only a few counts. CDR3: CASSLVAGPYNSPLHF. The CDR3 bases are TGCGCCAGCAGCTTGGTAGCGGGACCCTATAATTCACCCCTCCACTTT. V and J are TRBV5-1 and TRBJ1-6, with a possible D match to TRBD1 (5 bases). Germline V gives CDR1 SGHRS, CDR2 YFSETQ. Trimming removed 0 bases from V and 2 bases from J, with 9 bases in between. This CDR3 is 16 amino acids long.

This clone has more than one count but fewer than ten. The rearrangement links TRBV28 to TRBJ1-6; D gene uncertain. Germline-derived CDR1 and CDR2 are MDHEN and SYDVKM. Trimming removed 5 bases from V and 15 bases from J, with 11 bases in between. The CDR3 length is 11 residues. The CDR3 here is CASSLTYGLHF. In DNA, the CDR3 is TGTGCCAGCAGTCTCACCTACGGCCTCCACTTT.

This clone has only a few counts. V and J are TRBV27 and TRBJ2-5; 11 nucleotides match TRBD1. CDR3 length: 16 residues. Germline V gene lookup returns CDR1 MNHEY and CDR2 SMNVEV (reference sequence). V lost 6 bases, J lost 7 bases, and 13 bases stayed unmatched. CDR3 bases: TGTGCCAGCAGCCTCACAGGGACAGGGGGATATGGGACCCAGTACTTC. This gives the protein CASSLTGTGGYGTQYF.

The chain links TRBV5-1 to TRBJ1-4, with no clear D. Germline V gives CDR1 SGHRS, CDR2 YFSETQ. The V end lost 4 bases, the J end lost 6 bases, and 13 bases lay between the germline ends. The CDR3 totals 14 residues. The CDR3 sequence is CASSTSSYDEKLFF. CDR3 sequence (DNA): TGCGCCAGCAGCACGAGTTCGTACGATGAAAAACTGTTTTTT. Full variable domain (missing parts from reference TRBV5-1 and TRBJ1-4): KAGVTQTPRYLIKTRGQQVTLSCSPISGHRSVSWYQQTPGQGLQFLFEYFSETQRNKGNFPGRFSGRQFSNSRSEMNVSTLELGDSALYLCASSTSSYDEKLFFGSGTQLSVL.

The rearrangement links TRBV7-8 to TRBJ2-6; TRBD1 matches at 7 bases. The CDR3 covers 18 residues. Germline V lookup: CDR1 SGHVS, CDR2 FQNEAQ. J lost 0 bases, V lost 5 bases, and 10 bases had no gene match. The chain's CDR3 is CASSVGQITFSGANVLTF. For the CDR3, the DNA is TGTGCCAGCAGCGTGGGACAGATTACTTTCTCTGGGGCCAACGTCCTGACTTTC.

This clone has only a few counts. The genes are TRBV5-1 and TRBJ2-1, with TRBD1 matching 12 bases. CDR1 and CDR2 from the germline V gene are SGHRS and YFSETQ. CDR3 length: 17 residues. Trimming took 4 bases from V and 2 from J; bases not matched to a gene: 7. CDR3 nucleotides: TGCGCCAGCAGCCTGGGACAGGGGGCAAGCCCCTACAATGAGCAGTTCTTC. Translation gives CASSLGQGASPYNEQFF.

This chain links TRBV6-6 with TRBJ2-5, with a tentative D call TRBD2 (5 bases). The CDR3 consists of 14 residues. Germline CDR1 MNHNY, CDR2 SVGAGI (reference sequence). V was cut by 2 bases and J by 1 base, with 8 bases left in between. As DNA, the CDR3 is TGTGCCAGCAGTTACGAGGGCAGCCAAGAGACCCAGTACTTC. Residues: CASSYEGSQETQYF.

The rearrangement joins TRBV3-1 (or the pseudogene TRBV3-2) to TRBJ2-1; 9 nucleotides agree with TRBD1. V lost 4 bases to trimming and J lost 0 bases; unmatched junction nucleotides: 10. Germline CDR1 is LGHDT and CDR2 is YNNKEL (reference sequence). The length of the CDR3 is 18 residues. As DNA, the CDR3 is TGTGCCAGCAGCCCGATGACAGGGGGGGACCCCTCCTACAATGAGCAGTTCTTC. Its protein product is CASSPMTGGDPSYNEQFF.

The chain has TRBV28 and TRBJ2-2; possibly TRBD1 for D (6 bases). CDR1 and CDR2 (germline): MDHEN, SYDVKM. V shed 3 bases and J shed 2 bases, with 16 bases lying between them. The CDR3 covers 17 residues. The CDR3 region has the DNA TGTGCCAGCAGTTTTTCTTCCAGGGGCGCAAACACCGGGGAGCTGTTTTTT. It is translated as CASSFSSRGANTGELFF.

V usage is TRBV5-1 and J usage is TRBJ1-4, with TRBD1 as a possible D gene (5 bases). The germline V gene has CDR1 SGHRS and CDR2 YFSETQ. V was trimmed by 4 bases and J by 0 bases, leaving 13 bases between them. The CDR3 has 16 residues. CDR3 nucleotides: TGCGCCAGCAGCAATGGGGCTTTTGCAACTAATGAAAAACTGTTTTTT. It encodes CASSNGAFATNEKLFF.